A selection of T cell receptor beta chains follows, all from one sample in a study of T-cell reconstitution after alpha-beta-depleted transplantation in children. TCRdb re-called the PCR reads with MiXCR, one entry per CDR3 protein. The sample carries about half a million distinct CDR3 sequences, roughly an eighth recorded once. The sample was PBMCs from the stem cell graft donor, taken from the stem cell graft. These receptor sequences come from a human donor who donated a stem cell graft to a child with combined immunodeficiency. Each CDR3 is given with its conserved first and last residue. D genes are given only for firm matches. Rows give clone size only sometimes, using once, few, many, or a class for an expanded clone.

few	NA	TRBV4-2	TRBJ2-5	TGTGCCAGCAGCCCGGGCGGCCTCCTCGGGGAGACCCAGTACTTC	CASSPGGLLGETQYF
NA	NA	TRBV9	TRBJ2-5	TGTGCCAGCAGCGCCGGAGGGGGGAACCAAGAGACCCAGTACTTC	CASSAGGGNQETQYF
NA	NA	TRBV12-3/TRBV12-4	TRBJ2-3	TGTGCCAGCAGCCGTTCCGGGACCCCTCAACGATATACGCAGTATTTT	CASSRSGTPQRYTQYF
few	TRBD1	TRBV9	TRBJ2-7	TGTGCCAGCAGCCCCCTTGGGGGGACAGGGCCGCGGGACGAGCAGTACTTC	CASSPLGGTGPRDEQYF
NA	NA	TRBV5-1	TRBJ2-4	TGCGCCAGCAGCTTGGGGGGGGTGGACTTCAGGGGTCCACTAGCCAAAAACATTCAGTACTTC	CASSLGGVDFRGPLAKNIQYF
many	NA	TRBV7-2	TRBJ2-4	TGTGCCAGCAGCTTGTCCGGGAGAGAAAACATTCAGTACTTC	CASSLSGRENIQYF
NA	TRBD1	TRBV30	TRBJ2-7	TGTGCCTGGAGTCTAGACAGGGACGAGCAGTACTTC	CAWSLDRDEQYF
NA	NA	TRBV2	TRBJ2-5	TGTGCCAGCAGTGAAAGTCGCGGGGTCGTAGAGACCCAGTACTTC	CASSESRGVVETQYF
many	TRBD2	TRBV20-1	TRBJ2-3	TGCAGTGCTAGAGGAGAGGTAGCGGGGTTAGATACGCAGTATTTT	CSARGEVAGLDTQYF
many	NA	TRBV29-1	TRBJ2-1	TGCAGCGTTGGATCGCGGGCGGACGGCAATGAGCAGTTCTTC	CSVGSRADGNEQFF
NA	TRBD1	TRBV12-3/TRBV12-4	TRBJ2-5	TGTGCCAGCAGTCCTGGGGCAGGGACAGGGTACCAAGAGACCCAGTACTTC	CASSPGAGTGYQETQYF
NA	NA	TRBV12-3/TRBV12-4	TRBJ2-2	TGTGCCAGCACCCCCCGGGGGGCTCGAACCGGGGAGCTGTTTTTT	CASTPRGARTGELFF
NA	NA	TRBV12-3/TRBV12-4	TRBJ2-2	TGTGCCAGCACGGGGGGCCGAGTCACCGGGGAGCTGTTTTTT	CASTGGRVTGELFF
NA	TRBD1	TRBV14	TRBJ2-3	TGTGCCAGCAGCCAAGTAGGGGGCACATTAAGCACAGATACGCAGTATTTT	CASSQVGGTLSTDTQYF
many	NA	TRBV27	TRBJ2-1	TGTGCCAGCAGTGCGGTGGGGTATGAGCAGTTCTTC	CASSAVGYEQFF
NA	NA	TRBV15	TRBJ2-7	TGTGCCACCAGCAGAACCTGGACCCCCTACGAGCAGTACTTC	CATSRTWTPYEQYF
many	TRBD1	TRBV27	TRBJ2-7	TGTGCCAGCAGCGTCGTAGGGACAGTCAACTACGAGCAGTACTTC	CASSVVGTVNYEQYF
NA	TRBD2	TRBV24-1	TRBJ2-5	TGTGCCACCAGTGATTGGACTAGCGGGAGTAGGGAGACCCAGTACTTC	CATSDWTSGSRETQYF
few	NA	TRBV30	TRBJ2-5	TGTGCCTGGAGTGTACTCATCTCGGGGTACCAAGAGACCCAGTACTTC	CAWSVLISGYQETQYF
many	TRBD2	TRBV4-2	TRBJ2-1	TGTGCCAGCAGCCCCCCGGGACTAGCGGGAGATGATTCCTACAATGAGCAGTTCTTC	CASSPPGLAGDDSYNEQFF
few	NA	TRBV3-1	TRBJ2-1	TGTGCCAGCAGCCAAGCGAGTCCCTCGGGAGTTCTGGGGCTCGGTCTCAATGAGCAGTTCTTC	CASSQASPSGVLGLGLNEQFF
NA	NA	TRBV2	TRBJ2-7	TGTGCCAGCAGTCCGACTAGAAATTCCTACGAGCAGTACTTC	CASSPTRNSYEQYF
NA	NA	TRBV4-3	TRBJ2-1	TGCGCCAGCAGTCGAAGTCTAGGGGAAAATGAGCAGTTCTTC	CASSRSLGENEQFF
many	TRBD1	TRBV10-3	TRBJ2-7	TGTGCCATCAGCGAGACAGGGGGCGCGGGGTACGAGCAGTACTTC	CAISETGGAGYEQYF
NA	NA	TRBV10-3	TRBJ2-7	TGTGCCATCAGTGAGACAGAAGCATCCTACGAGCAGTACTTC	CAISETEASYEQYF
NA	TRBD1	TRBV11-3	TRBJ2-5	TGTGCCAGCAGCACTCGACAGGGGACCCAAGAGACCCAGTACTTC	CASSTRQGTQETQYF
NA	NA	TRBV7-3	TRBJ2-5	TGTGCCAGCAGCTTATTTCGGGGAGAGACCCAGTACTTC	CASSLFRGETQYF
NA	TRBD1	TRBV6-1	TRBJ1-4	TGTGCCGGTCGAGATGGACAGGGGGGGTCTGAAAAACTGTTTTTT	CAGRDGQGGSEKLFF
NA	TRBD2	TRBV6-1	TRBJ2-5	TGTGCCAGCAGTCGCGAACTAGCGTTCGGCGAGACCCAGTACTTC	CASSRELAFGETQYF
NA	NA	TRBV12-3/TRBV12-4	TRBJ2-3	TGTGCCAGCAGTTTCGTGGACTTAACAGATACGCAGTATTTT	CASSFVDLTDTQYF
NA	TRBD2	TRBV6-1	TRBJ2-3	TGTGCCAGCAGTCCCCGTAGCCGACTAGCGGGAGTTCGGGCAGATACGCAGTATTTT	CASSPRSRLAGVRADTQYF
NA	NA	TRBV30	TRBJ2-2	TGTGCCTGGAGTGGAGTAACCGGGGAGCTGTTTTTT	CAWSGVTGELFF
NA	NA	TRBV7-2	TRBJ2-5	TGTGCCAGCAGCTTAGGTTCGAAGGAGACCCAGTACTTC	CASSLGSKETQYF
NA	NA	TRBV6-2/TRBV6-3	TRBJ2-1	TGTGCCAGCAAATGGTACAATGAGCAGTTCTTC	CASKWYNEQFF
few	NA	TRBV6-2/TRBV6-3	TRBJ1-1	TGTGCCAGCAGTCAAAACCAGAGGAACACTGAAGCTTTCTTT	CASSQNQRNTEAFF
NA	NA	TRBV7-6	TRBJ2-2	TGTGCCAGCAGCACCCCTATGGGGGGGCGCCCCGGCACCGGGGAGCTGTTTTTT	CASSTPMGGRPGTGELFF
NA	TRBD1	TRBV11-2	TRBJ2-7	TGTGCCAGCAGCGAATCCTCCGGGACAGCCTCCTACGAGCAGTACTTC	CASSESSGTASYEQYF
few	TRBD2	TRBV20-1	TRBJ2-3	TGCAGTGCTAATACCCGGACTAGCGGAGCAGCTAGCACAGATACGCAGTATTTT	CSANTRTSGAASTDTQYF
many	NA	TRBV28	TRBJ2-7	TGTGCCAGCAGTTTACCCGGGACTCCCGTCTACGAGCAGTACTTC	CASSLPGTPVYEQYF
few	NA	TRBV28	TRBJ2-5	TGTGCCAGCAGTTGGGGGTCAATAATCCAAGAGACCCAGTACTTC	CASSWGSIIQETQYF
many	NA	TRBV5-1	TRBJ1-2	TGCGCCAGCAGCTTGGCAGGGAACTATGGCTACACCTTC	CASSLAGNYGYTF
NA	NA	TRBV7-9	TRBJ1-4	TGTGCCAGCAGCTTATCCGGGTTCGCTAATGAAAAACTGTTTTTT	CASSLSGFANEKLFF